This TCR beta chain was sequenced in a study of beta chain features in type 1 diabetes. The isolated RNA, all of it, was reverse transcribed, so expressed TCRB transcripts were what got sequenced. The method was immunoSEQ multiplex PCR; TCRdb's version includes in-frame clones alone and lacks a portion of them. This table has 300,000 or so clones, 7.5% to 9% appearing once. Isolation of CD4+ naive, central memory, regulatory and stem cell-like memory cells was achieved by sorting via CD45RO/CCR7/CD25/CD127/CD95/CD27. This clone was counted between two and nine times. Its specificity is not known. Study results and limitations: Whatever favoring of shorter templates PCR might show would apply equally to patients and controls. Type 1 diabetes patients showed fewer insertions and more deletions at VDJ junctions.

The CDR3 extends over 15 amino acids. V was pared by 4 bases and J by 0 bases, with 16 bases between. In germline, CDR1 is SQVTM, CDR2 ANQGSEA. Sequencing was carried out using central memory CD4+ T cells from blood. V and J are TRBV29-1 and TRBJ2-7; D is undetermined. The TCR was taken from a woman younger than 30 in good health. The CDR3 region has the DNA TGCAGCGTTGTAGGGTTCTTGGGTCCCTCCTACGAGCAGTACTTC. Translating gives CSVVGFLGPSYEQYF.